Following are 23 T cell receptor beta chains from one sample sequenced in a study of blood T cell repertoires in COVID-19. Sequencing used immunoSEQ multiplex PCR; TCRdb keeps in-frame clones, though not all of them. The data show hundreds of thousands of clones, with 70% to 90% seen just once and roughly 14% held by the top ten. Sequences were obtained from PBMCs or T cells enriched from blood (not recorded which). Receptors were obtained from a woman aged 45 to 65 with acute COVID-19.

The chain uses TRBV9 and TRBJ2-7; possible D gene TRBD1, 5 bases. Germline CDR1 is SGDLS and CDR2 is YYNGEE. The germline V and J ends were trimmed by 3 bases and 6 bases, with 10 bases remaining between them. This CDR3 has 12 residues. CDR3 DNA: TGTGCCAGCAGCGACGTAGGGGTCGAGCAGTACTTC. This gives the protein CASSDVGVEQYF.

The chain combines TRBV5-6 with TRBJ2-3; D is unresolved. The CDR3 spans 14 residues. In germline, CDR1 is SGHDT, CDR2 YYEEEE. V was clipped by 4 bases and J by 1 base, with 10 bases between them. For the CDR3, the DNA is TGTGCCAGCAGCGCCCTAACCGGCACAGATACGCAGTATTTT. Translation gives CASSALTGTDTQYF.

The chain combines TRBV15 with TRBJ1-2; 7 bases are a match to TRBD1. The CDR3 contains 17 residues. The junction had 11 bases not matched to a gene; V was cut back by 0 bases and J by 4 bases. Germline V lookup: CDR1 LNHNV, CDR2 YYDKDF (reference sequence). The CDR3 loop is CATSRDWPGGRLYGYTF. The CDR3 DNA follows: TGTGCCACCAGCAGAGATTGGCCAGGGGGGCGCCTCTATGGCTACACCTTC.

This clone appeared once. The rearrangement joins TRBV9 to TRBJ2-1; TRBD2 aligns across 8 bases. Germline CDR1 and CDR2: SGDLS and YYNGEE. The CDR3 is 14 residues long. V dropped 4 bases and J dropped 7; count of bases not matched to a gene: 7. The CDR3 loop is CASSTTSGSNEQFF. CDR3 DNA sequence: TGTGCCAGCAGCACCACTAGCGGAAGTAATGAGCAGTTCTTC.

A single count supports this clone. The chain recombines TRBV5-1 with TRBJ1-5; TRBD1 is a possible D gene (6 bases). The germline CDR1 and CDR2 sequences are SGHRS and YFSETQ. Trimming removed 4 bases at V and 6 bases at J, with 17 bases between. There are 15 residues in the CDR3. This CDR3 is CASSQTSGGAQPQHF. The CDR3 DNA follows: TGCGCCAGCAGCCAAACTTCTGGGGGGGCTCAGCCCCAGCATTTT.

In this sample, this clone turned up a few times. The chain uses TRBV6-5 and TRBJ2-7, with TRBD2 identical over 10 bases. Trimming took 6 bases from V and 3 from J; bases not matched to a gene: 8. This CDR3 spans 15 amino acids. Germline V gives CDR1 MNHEY, CDR2 SVGAGI. The CDR3 region has the DNA TGTGCCAGCAGGCCCTCTAGCGGGAGCCGCTACGAGCAGTACTTC. Its protein is CASRPSSGSRYEQYF.

This chain uses TRBV28 with TRBJ2-3; 9 bases are shared with TRBD2. Germline V CDR1 and CDR2: MDHEN, SYDVKM. There are 15 residues in the CDR3. The ends lost 7 bases at V and 0 bases at J; junction bases unmatched: 5. The CDR3 DNA reads as TGTGCCAGCATCGGGCTAGCGGGAAGCACAGATACGCAGTATTTT. Translating gives CASIGLAGSTDTQYF.

The V call is TRBV6-5, the J call TRBJ1-2; 7 positions match TRBD1. V trimming: 2 bases; J trimming: 4 bases; junction bases outside the gene matches: 4. From germline, CDR1 is MNHEY and CDR2 SVGAGI. This CDR3 comprises 14 residues. CDR3 residues: CASSYHGTAYGYTF. CDR3 in DNA: TGTGCCAGCAGTTACCACGGGACAGCCTATGGCTACACCTTC.

The chain joins TRBV12-5 to TRBJ2-1; D uncertain. The CDR3 covers 15 residues. Germline CDR1 is LGHNT and CDR2 is FRNRAP. Trimming cost V 5 bases and J 3 bases, with 14 bases left between them. The CDR3 nucleotides are TGTGCTAGTGGTCCTGGTACGGGTTTCTACAATGAGCAGTTCTTC. Its translation is CASGPGTGFYNEQFF. Based on the CDR3 plus reference TRBV12-5 and TRBJ2-1, the full variable domain is DARVTQTPRHKVTEMGQEVTMRCQPILGHNTVFWYRQTMMQGLELLAYFRNRAPLDDSGMPKDRFSAEMPDATLATLKIQPSEPRDSAVYFCASGPGTGFYNEQFFGPGTRLTVL.

This chain links TRBV13 with TRBJ1-4, with D uncertain. The ends were cut back, 1 base at V and 10 bases at J, with 10 bases in the middle. The length of the CDR3 is 13 residues. The V gene's germline CDR1 is PRHDT and CDR2 FYEKMQ (reference sequence). The CDR3 coding sequence is TGTGCCAGCAGCTTAGATCTCGCGGGAAAACTGTTTTTT. Translation: CASSLDLAGKLFF.

The V call is TRBV4-3, the J call TRBJ2-5, with TRBD2 as a possible D gene (6 bases). Germline V gene lookup returns CDR1 LGHNA and CDR2 YSLEER. The CDR3 totals 16 residues. V shed 3 bases and J shed 5 bases, with 19 bases lying between them. For the CDR3, the DNA is TGCGCCAGCAGCCAGAGAACGGGAGAACTGAGGGAGACCCAGTACTTC. This translates into CASSQRTGELRETQYF.

The sample holds one count of this clone. This sequence joins TRBV19 and TRBJ2-5, with 7 bases aligning to TRBD2. This CDR3 region has 17 residues. Germline CDR1 LNHDA, CDR2 SQIVND (reference sequence). V shed 6 bases, J shed 5 bases, and the junction held 18 bases outside the gene matches. CDR3 sequence reads: CASSSGSVSSGEETQYF. CDR3 nucleotide sequence: TGTGCCAGTAGCTCGGGGTCGGTATCCAGCGGGGAGGAGACCCAGTACTTC.

The gene calls are TRBV28 and TRBJ1-1; 8 bases fit TRBD1. The ends lost 5 bases at V and 6 bases at J; junction bases unmatched: 11. Germline lookup yields CDR1 MDHEN and CDR2 SYDVKM. The CDR3 is 15 residues long. CDR3 sequence reads: CASSPYGQGPAEAFF. The DNA for the CDR3 is TGTGCCAGCAGTCCCTACGGACAGGGTCCCGCTGAAGCTTTCTTT.

This clone was counted a single time. J is TRBJ2-7 and V is TRBV28; TRBD1 is a possible D gene (6 bases). Germline CDR1 reads MDHEN; CDR2 reads SYDVKM. The ends were cut back, 7 bases at V and 2 bases at J, with 18 bases in the middle. This CDR3 comprises 15 residues. CDR3 nucleotide sequence: TGTGCCAGCACCTCTCAGAGGGGGACCCCCTACGAGCAGTACTTC. Amino acid sequence: CASTSQRGTPYEQYF.

The V and J genes are TRBV7-2 and TRBJ2-1, with 8 bases aligning to TRBD2. The CDR3 spans 14 residues. V was pared by 8 bases and J by 4 bases, with 7 bases of the junction left unmatched. The germline CDR1 and CDR2 sequences are SGHTA and FQGNSA. CDR3 amino acids: CASGTSGDYNEQFF. The CDR3 nucleotides read TGTGCCAGCGGTACTAGCGGTGATTACAATGAGCAGTTCTTC. The whole variable domain, remainder taken from reference TRBV7-2 and TRBJ2-1, is GAGVSQSPSNKVTEKGKDVELRCDPISGHTALYWYRQSLGQGLEFLIYFQGNSAPDKSGLPSDRFSAERTGGSVSTLTIQRTQQEDSAVYLCASGTSGDYNEQFFGPGTRLTVL.

This clone was detected ten times or more. The V call is TRBV28, the J call TRBJ1-5, with 8 bases aligning to TRBD1. The CDR3 length is 16 residues. Germline lookup yields CDR1 MDHEN and CDR2 SYDVKM. V dropped 8 bases and J dropped 7; count of bases not matched to a gene: 16. This chain's CDR3 is CASYNPGGAVRQPQHF. In DNA form, the CDR3 reads TGTGCCAGCTATAACCCAGGGGGCGCGGTACGACAGCCCCAGCATTTT.

The chain links TRBV28 to TRBJ2-5; D might be TRBD2 (6 bases). Trimming left V 5 bases short and J 3 bases short, with 16 bases between. This CDR3 is built from 15 residues. From germline, CDR1 is MDHEN and CDR2 SYDVKM. This CDR3 reads CASSTIGGAEETQYF. CDR3 bases: TGTGCCAGCAGTACCATCGGGGGAGCTGAAGAGACCCAGTACTTC.

The V and J genes are TRBV5-8 and TRBJ1-2; D possibly corresponds to TRBD1 (6 bases). The CDR3 has 15 amino acids. Germline V gives CDR1 SGHTS, CDR2 YDEGEE. Trimming took 4 bases from V and 2 from J, leaving 15 bases between them. The CDR3 region has the DNA TGTGCCAGCAGCCACATACAGGGCGGGAACTATGGCTACACCTTC. As protein: CASSHIQGGNYGYTF.

The rearrangement links TRBV29-1 to TRBJ2-2; possibly TRBD2 for D (6 bases). The V gene lost 3 bases and the J gene lost 5 bases, with 10 bases spanning the gap. In germline, CDR1 is SQVTM, CDR2 ANQGSEA. This CDR3 has 13 residues. As DNA, the CDR3 is TGCAGCGTTGAGACTAGAATGACCGGGGAGCTGTTTTTT. This sequence encodes CSVETRMTGELFF.

The genes are TRBV2 and TRBJ2-7; no clear D. V was clipped by 8 bases and J by 2 bases, with 10 bases between them. The CDR3 consists of 12 residues. Germline CDR1 SNHLY, CDR2 FYNNEI. In DNA form, the CDR3 reads TGTGCCAGCGTGCCCCTAACCTACGAGCAGTACTTC. It yields the protein CASVPLTYEQYF.

This clone was seen more than once but under ten times. The chain has TRBV5-1 and TRBJ1-2; no clear D gene. V was pared by 4 bases and J by 0 bases, with 16 bases between. This CDR3 is built from 16 residues. Germline V gene sequence: CDR1 SGHRS, CDR2 YFSETQ. The CDR3 protein is CASSPFPEDSNYGYTF. The CDR3 nucleotides read TGCGCCAGCAGCCCCTTCCCCGAAGACTCTAACTATGGCTACACCTTC.

This chain links TRBV6-5 with TRBJ1-2; D is perhaps TRBD1 (6 bases). The V end lost 8 bases, the J end lost 2 bases, and 15 bases lay between the germline ends. The CDR3 contains 14 residues. Germline loops: CDR1 MNHEY, CDR2 SVGAGI. The CDR3 spells CASSRTVTNYGYTF. DNA of the CDR3: TGTGCCAGCTCTCGGACAGTTACCAACTATGGCTACACCTTC.

This clone came up once. This chain joins TRBV7-3 and TRBJ1-2, with D possibly matching TRBD1 (6 bases). The CDR3 contains 16 residues. Germline loops: CDR1 SGHTA, CDR2 FQGTGA. Trimming shortened V by 0 bases and J by 1 base, and 12 bases separated the two germline ends. In nucleotides, the CDR3 is TGTGCCAGCAGCTTAACGGGGGCAGGGTTTAACTATGGCTACACCTTC. Translated: CASSLTGAGFNYGYTF.